The rows below give T cell receptor beta chains drawn from one sample of a study of T cells after yellow fever vaccination. TCRdb re-called the 5' RACE reads with MiXCR, one entry per CDR3 protein. The repertoire holds about 140,000 distinct CDR3 sequences, with less than 9.5% as singletons. Source: CD4+ T cells sorted from PBMCs, taken 5 days after the yellow fever booster vaccination. These receptors were obtained from a man under 40 who received the YFV17D yellow fever vaccine. The CDR3 runs from the conserved cysteine through the conserved F or W. D genes are given only for firm matches. Only part of the rows carry a size: once, few, many, or a class if the clone is expanded.

TRBV2	many	TRBJ2-5	TRBD2	15	TGTGCCAGCAGCCTGGGGACTAGCGGAAAAGAGACCCAGTACTTC	CASSLGTSGKETQYF
TRBV7-2	many	TRBJ2-7	TRBD2	14	TGTGCCAGCAGCCTCGGGCATGCGGGAGAAGCGCAGTACTTC	CASSLGHAGEAQYF
TRBV5-4	many	TRBJ2-1	NA	17	TGTGCCAGCAGCTTGGGGTCGGGGCGCTCCCCTTACAATGAGCAGTTCTTC	CASSLGSGRSPYNEQFF
TRBV24-1	many	TRBJ2-2	NA	15	TGTGCCACCAGTGACATCCCGGCGAACACCGGGGAGCTGTTTTTT	CATSDIPANTGELFF
TRBV10-3	many	TRBJ2-7	TRBD2	16	TGTGCCATCAGCCCTTCCGGGACTAGCGGGTCACACGAGCAGTACTTC	CAISPSGTSGSHEQYF
TRBV20-1	many	TRBJ2-1	NA	14	TGCAGTGCTCATCGACCGGCACCCTACAATGAGCAGTTCTTC	CSAHRPAPYNEQFF
TRBV7-2	many	TRBJ2-5	NA	11	TGTGCCAGCAGCTTAACTGAGACCCAGTACTTC	CASSLTETQYF
TRBV11-1	many	TRBJ2-3	NA	14	TGTGCCAGCAGCTACCGGGACTCTACAGATACGCAGTATTTT	CASSYRDSTDTQYF
TRBV18	many	TRBJ2-1	NA	15	TGTGCCAGCCAAGGGGTCTTGAGCTCCTACAATGAGCAGTTCTTC	CASQGVLSSYNEQFF
TRBV20-1	many	TRBJ2-1	TRBD1	14	TGCAGTGCTACGACCGGGACAGGGGTCAATGAGCAGTTCTTC	CSATTGTGVNEQFF
TRBV7-2	many	TRBJ2-3	NA	16	TGTGCCAGCAGCTTAGGAATAGGGACCCACTCCGATACGCAGTATTTT	CASSLGIGTHSDTQYF
TRBV20-1	many	TRBJ1-2	TRBD1	17	TGCAGTGCTAGCCTAGGGTTGACAGGGGGCTACCTCTATGGCTACACCTTC	CSASLGLTGGYLYGYTF
TRBV2	many	TRBJ2-1	NA	11	TGTGCCAGCAGGGATGGGGGAGAGCAGTTCTTC	CASRDGGEQFF
TRBV20-1	NA	TRBJ2-7	NA	15	TGCAGTGCTACGTATGGTGGCTTGCCAACCTACGAGCTGTACTTC	CSATYGGLPTYELYF
TRBV23-1	few	TRBJ1-1	NA	14	TGCGCCAGCAGTCAAGACCAATGTTACACTGAAGCTTTCTTT	CASSQDQCYTEAFF
TRBV12-3/TRBV12-4	many	TRBJ2-7	TRBD1	16	TGTGCCAGCAGTTCCCCCCCGGGACAGGCCCTCTCCGAGCAGTACTTC	CASSSPPGQALSEQYF
TRBV29-1	NA	TRBJ1-5	TRBD1	13	TGCAGCGCCAGGACAGGGGACAATCAGCCCCAGCATTTT	CSARTGDNQPQHF
TRBV20-1	many	TRBJ2-7	NA	12	TGCAGTGCATCCCCCGAAACCTACGAGCAGTACTTC	CSASPETYEQYF
TRBV29-1	many	TRBJ1-3	NA	14	TGCAGCGTTGAAGATCTCCGGGCTGGAAACACCATATATTTT	CSVEDLRAGNTIYF
TRBV4-3	many	TRBJ2-7	TRBD1	16	TGCGCCAGCAGCCAACGATCGGACAGGGGCAACTACGAGCAGTACTTC	CASSQRSDRGNYEQYF
TRBV5-4	NA	TRBJ2-5	NA	13	TGTGCCAGCAGGATAGGGGGGGAAGAGACCCAGTACTTC	CASRIGGEETQYF
TRBV20-1	many	TRBJ2-7	TRBD2	15	TGCAGTGCTCCCATAGCGGGAGGGCTGGTCAACGAGCAGTACTTC	CSAPIAGGLVNEQYF